Below, one T cell receptor (beta chain) is given with its context. MiXCR, applied by TCRdb to the RT-PCR reads, yields one record per CDR3 protein. Of 800,000 to 1,000,000 distinct CDR3 sequences detected, roughly 18% appear once; the ten largest clones hold around 6%. This specimen belongs to a study of patients and donors after allogeneic stem cell transplantation. Losses at the gene ends were 2 bases for V and 4 bases for J; bases not matched to a gene: 10. There are 17 residues in the CDR3. CDR1 SGHDN and CDR2 FVKESK come from the germline V gene. The chain carries TRBV14 and TRBJ2-2; 7 nucleotides match TRBD1. Sequencing input: blood, either unsorted or a sorted T cell fraction (not recorded which). The clonotype comes from a human donor who was either an allogeneic HSCT recipient or a stem cell or donor lymphocyte infusion donor (not recorded which). It is not recorded whose cells these are; they may come from a transplant donor. CDR3 sequence reads: CASSQLRDSLLTGELFF. CDR3 nucleotide sequence: TGTGCCAGCAGCCAACTTCGGGACAGCCTTCTCACCGGGGAGCTGTTTTTT.